Ten or more counts support the clone carrying this T cell receptor beta chain. Its cognate antigen is unknown. TCRdb re-derived calls from the 5' RACE reads in MiXCR, one entry per CDR3 protein. The sample lists 450,000 to 550,000 distinct CDR3 sequences, roughly 5.2% occurring once. The entry originates in a study of CD8 T cells in ankylosing spondylitis. The CDR3 runs to 12 residues. V lost 7 bases, J lost 6 bases, and 3 bases stayed unmatched. CDR1 is MNHEY and CDR2 is SVGEGT in the germline V gene. Whole-study results and caveats: Blood from ankylosing spondylitis patients appeared to carry a characteristic roughly 8-variant TCR beta motif.

Sequenced input: blood, either unsorted or a sorted T cell fraction (not recorded which). This rearrangement joins TRBV6-2 or TRBV6-3 to TRBJ1-2; 9 bases align to TRBD1. The TCR was taken from a male donor with ankylosing spondylitis. The CDR3 DNA follows: TGTGCCAGCACACGGGACAGGGATGGCTACACCTTC. Its protein is CASTRDRDGYTF.